What follows are 26 T cell receptor beta chains derived from one specimen sequenced in a study of blood T cell repertoires in COVID-19. Assay: immunoSEQ multiplex PCR; the TCRdb copy retains only in-frame clones and omits some. This table has 140,000 or so clones, approximately 88% appearing once. The sample was peripheral blood. The receptors here all came from a man between 60 and 75 years old with active or convalescent COVID-19.

The rearrangement joins TRBV19 to TRBJ1-2; D might be TRBD1 (6 bases). CDR1 and CDR2 from the germline V gene are LNHDA and SQIVND (reference sequence). The CDR3 is 15 residues long. Trimming shortened V by 0 bases and J by 6 bases, and 14 bases separated the two germline ends. CDR3 amino acids: CASSIDWGQSNGYTF. CDR3 nucleotides: TGTGCCAGTAGTATAGACTGGGGGCAATCGAATGGCTACACCTTC. Combining the CDR3 with reference TRBV19 and TRBJ1-2 gives the whole variable domain DGGITQSPKYLFRKEGQNVTLSCEQNLNHDAMYWYRQDPGQGLRLIYYSQIVNDFQKGDIAEGYSVSREKKESFPLTVTSAQKNPTAFYLCASSIDWGQSNGYTFGSGTRLTVV.

The J gene is TRBJ2-2, the V gene TRBV7-2, with unresolved D. Germline V gives CDR1 SGHTA, CDR2 FQGNSA. The ends were cut back, 7 bases at V and 7 bases at J, with 13 bases in the middle. The CDR3 length is 13 residues. In nucleotides, the CDR3 is TGTGCCAGCACCAGAAATGGTCGCGGGGAGCTGTTTTTT. Its translation: CASTRNGRGELFF.

The chain carries TRBV30 and TRBJ2-2; TRBD1 agrees at 10 bases. The length of the CDR3 is 15 residues. The trim removed 3 bases at V and 4 bases at J, leaving 5 bases unmatched. Germline lookup yields CDR1 GTSNPN and CDR2 SVGIG (reference sequence). CDR3 DNA: TGTGCCTGGAGCGGACAGGGGGGTATCACCGGGGAGCTGTTTTTT. Translated, it gives CAWSGQGGITGELFF.

V usage is TRBV11-1 and J usage is TRBJ2-5; tentatively, D is TRBD2 (5 bases). V was trimmed by 5 bases and J by 6 bases, leaving 16 bases between them. The germline V gene has CDR1 SGHAT and CDR2 FQDESV (reference sequence). The CDR3 sequence is 14 residues long. CDR3 residues: CASSPAAGPKTQYF. Here the CDR3 DNA reads TGTGCCAGCAGCCCTGCCGCGGGTCCGAAGACCCAGTACTTC.

Here the CDR3 reads CASSAGLANEQFF. Written as DNA, the CDR3 is TGTGCCAGTAGTGCGGGACTAGCCAATGAGCAGTTCTTC. V usage is TRBV19 and J usage is TRBJ2-1, with 9 bases identical to TRBD2. With V trimmed by 5 bases and J by 6 bases, 2 bases remained unmatched. In germline, CDR1 is LNHDA, CDR2 SQIVND (reference sequence). The CDR3 contains 13 residues.

The genes are TRBV4-1 and TRBJ1-5, with D possibly TRBD1 on 5 matching bases. Germline V CDR1 and CDR2: MGHRA, YSYEKL. The CDR3 runs 15 residues. Trimming took 1 base from V and 3 from J, leaving 10 bases between them. CDR3 sequence reads: CASSQGRDFNQPQHF. The CDR3 DNA is TGCGCCAGCAGCCAAGGCCGGGACTTCAATCAGCCCCAGCATTTT.

This chain links TRBV4-3 with TRBJ2-1; D possibly corresponds to TRBD2 (7 bases). The length of the CDR3 is 16 residues. V dropped 0 bases and J dropped 3 bases, with 12 bases sitting between them. The germline V gene encodes CDR1 LGHNA and CDR2 YSLEER. Here the CDR3 DNA reads TGCGCCAGCAGCCAAGATAAGCGGGGACACTACAATGAGCAGTTCTTC. Its translation is CASSQDKRGHYNEQFF.

The gene calls are TRBV6-6 and TRBJ2-7; 9 nucleotides match TRBD1. This CDR3 region has 15 residues. CDR1 and CDR2 (germline): MNHNY, SVGAGI (reference sequence). Losses at the gene ends were 5 bases for V and 5 bases for J; bases not matched to a gene: 10. CDR3 DNA sequence: TGTGCCAGCAGTAAAGGCGGACAGGGGCCCCACGAGCAGTACTTC. It is translated as CASSKGGQGPHEQYF.

The chain links TRBV19 to TRBJ1-6; a weak D match, TRBD1 (5 bases). Germline CDR1 reads LNHDA; CDR2 reads SQIVND (reference sequence). Trimming took off 5 bases at V and 7 bases at J, with 12 bases between the two ends. The CDR3 contains 14 residues. CDR3 protein: CASSPWDFNSPLHF. The CDR3 DNA is TGTGCCAGTAGTCCCTGGGACTTCAATTCACCCCTCCACTTT.

The rearrangement links TRBV6-5 to TRBJ2-1, with a possible D match to TRBD2 (6 bases). Trimming shortened V by 5 bases and J by 1 base, and 12 bases separated the two germline ends. There are 15 residues in the CDR3. Germline values: CDR1 MNHEY, CDR2 SVGAGI. CDR3: CASSTTSVSYNEQFF. The CDR3, as DNA: TGTGCCAGCAGTACGACTAGTGTTTCCTACAATGAGCAGTTCTTC.

The chain has TRBV24-1 and TRBJ1-2; TRBD1 agrees at 9 bases. From germline, CDR1 is KGHDR and CDR2 SFDVKD. The CDR3 is 16 amino acids. Losses at the gene ends were 4 bases for V and 5 bases for J; bases not matched to a gene: 10. The CDR3 sequence: CATSEAGTGRMYGYTF. DNA for the CDR3: TGTGCCACCAGTGAGGCCGGGACAGGGAGGATGTATGGCTACACCTTC.

The V and J genes are TRBV28 and TRBJ1-3; tentatively, D is TRBD1 (6 bases). CDR3 length: 15 residues. CDR1 is MDHEN and CDR2 is SYDVKM in the germline V gene. Trimming shortened V by 7 bases and J by 4 bases, and 17 bases separated the two germline ends. The CDR3 here is CASTAGGYSGNTIYF. In nucleotides, the CDR3 is TGTGCCAGCACCGCGGGGGGCTACTCGGGAAACACCATATATTTT.

The gene calls are TRBV5-8 and TRBJ2-1; the match to TRBD2 covers 8 bases. Germline loops: CDR1 SGHTS, CDR2 YDEGEE. V was pared by 5 bases and J by 0 bases, with 7 bases of the junction left unmatched. The length of the CDR3 is 16 residues. CDR3: CASRLTGGSSYNEQFF. The CDR3 DNA is TGTGCCAGCAGGTTAACGGGAGGGAGCTCCTACAATGAGCAGTTCTTC.

This clone was counted between two and nine times. The rearrangement joins TRBV29-1 to TRBJ2-3, with 10 bases fitting TRBD2. This CDR3 has 17 amino acids. The trim removed 1 base at V and 7 bases at J, leaving 14 bases unmatched. Germline V CDR1 and CDR2: SQVTM, ANQGSEA. In DNA, the CDR3 is TGCAGCGTTGAAGCCTATCTTAGCGGGAGGAAAGGAAATACGCAGTATTTT. Amino acid sequence: CSVEAYLSGRKGNTQYF.

This sequence joins TRBV7-6 and TRBJ2-3; 9 nucleotides match TRBD2. V lost 6 bases to trimming and J lost 7 bases; unmatched junction nucleotides: 14. Per germline, CDR1 SGHVS and CDR2 FNYEAQ. This CDR3 has 16 residues. In DNA, the CDR3 is TGTGCCAGCAGACTAGGTAGCGGGAGCCCCGGGAATACGCAGTATTTT. Its translation: CASRLGSGSPGNTQYF. The full variable domain, in which reference TRBV7-6 and TRBJ2-3 provide the parts outside the CDR3, is GAGVSQSPRYKVTKRGQDVALRCDPISGHVSLYWYRQALGQGPEFLTYFNYEAQQDKSGLPNDRFSAERPEGSISTLTIQRTEQRDSAMYRCASRLGSGSPGNTQYFGPGTRLTVL.

This clone was seen a single time. The chain joins TRBV14 to TRBJ2-5; 7 bases align to TRBD2. Trimming at V came to 0 bases and at J to 2 bases, leaving 6 bases not matched to a gene. This CDR3 is built from 16 residues. CDR1 is SGHDN and CDR2 is FVKESK in the germline V gene. The CDR3 reads CASSQDWGGTQETQYF. The CDR3 DNA reads TGTGCCAGCAGCCAAGATTGGGGGGGAACTCAAGAGACCCAGTACTTC.

The V call is TRBV6-2 or TRBV6-3, the J call TRBJ2-7; TRBD2 matches at 12 bases. The J segment lost 5 bases and the V segment lost 2 bases, leaving 7 bases of the junction unmatched. The CDR3 runs to 16 residues. The V gene's germline CDR1 is MNHEY and CDR2 SVGEGT. CDR3 bases: TGTGCCAGCAGTTACGGGCTAGCGGGAGGGAAGCACGAGCAGTACTTC. Protein: CASSYGLAGGKHEQYF.

This sequence joins TRBV2 and TRBJ2-1; 12 bases match TRBD2. The germline CDR1 and CDR2 sequences are SNHLY and FYNNEI. The trim removed 3 bases at V and 8 bases at J, leaving 11 bases unmatched. There are 17 residues in the CDR3. The CDR3 loop reads CASSDREALAGGYEQFF. CDR3 sequence (DNA): TGTGCCAGCAGTGATCGAGAAGCACTAGCGGGAGGTTATGAGCAGTTCTTC.

The CDR3 DNA is TGTGCCACCAGCAGAGGTAAAGGGGGTATGGAGACCCAGTACTTC. It yields the protein CATSRGKGGMETQYF. The chain is built from TRBV15 and TRBJ2-5; a weak D match, TRBD1 (6 bases). Germline CDR1 is LNHNV and CDR2 is YYDKDF (reference sequence). This CDR3 has 15 amino acids. With 1 base removed from V and 5 bases from J, the gap between germline ends came to 14 bases.

This clone has only a few counts. This chain links TRBV30 with TRBJ1-1, with 8 bases that match TRBD1. The CDR3 spans 16 residues. Germline V CDR1 and CDR2: GTSNPN, SVGIG (reference sequence). The ends lost 3 bases at V and 0 bases at J; junction bases unmatched: 9. Here the CDR3 DNA reads TGTGCCTGGAGCCCCCTCAGGGGGCGTTTGAACACTGAAGCTTTCTTT. This codes for CAWSPLRGRLNTEAFF.

This rearrangement joins TRBV2 to TRBJ1-2; D is unclear. Germline V CDR1 and CDR2: SNHLY, FYNNEI. The CDR3 is 11 amino acids. V lost 3 bases and J 4 bases, leaving 3 bases between the germline ends. Here the CDR3 reads CASSESYGYTF. In nucleotides, the CDR3 is TGTGCCAGCAGTGAGAGCTATGGCTACACCTTC.

The CDR3 protein is CASRQGSPGELFF. The CDR3 DNA reads TGTGCCAGCAGACAGGGGTCACCCGGGGAGCTGTTTTTT. The chain uses TRBV6-5 and TRBJ2-2, with TRBD1 identical over 7 bases. V was pared by 6 bases and J by 6 bases, with 4 bases of the junction left unmatched. CDR1 and CDR2 from the germline V gene are MNHEY and SVGAGI. The CDR3 sequence is 13 residues long.

This clone appeared once. The rearrangement links TRBV15 to TRBJ1-1; TRBD1 agrees at 8 bases. This CDR3 is built from 14 residues. V gave up 2 bases and J gave up 3 bases; unmatched junction bases: 2. Per germline, CDR1 LNHNV and CDR2 YYDKDF (reference sequence). CDR3 region: CATSRWTGHTEAFF. The CDR3 nucleotides are TGTGCCACCAGCAGATGGACAGGGCACACTGAAGCTTTCTTT.

The chain employs TRBV2 and TRBJ1-1, with 7 bases that match TRBD1. Trimming cost V 5 bases and J 1 base; bases outside gene matches: 4. CDR1 SNHLY and CDR2 FYNNEI come from the germline V gene. This CDR3 has 14 residues. CDR3 nucleotides: TGTGCCAGCAGTCCCAGACAGGGGAACACTGAAGCTTTCTTT. Its translation is CASSPRQGNTEAFF.

The rearrangement links TRBV5-4 to TRBJ1-1; D is unclear. Germline CDR1 is SGHNT and CDR2 is YYREEE (reference sequence). V was trimmed by 0 bases and J by 0 bases, leaving 15 bases between them. CDR3 size: 17 residues. Here the CDR3 reads CASSLVPLGGMNTEAFF. The CDR3 DNA is TGTGCCAGCAGCTTGGTTCCCCTGGGCGGGATGAACACTGAAGCTTTCTTT.

The table lists this clone with a few counts. V and J are TRBV10-1 and TRBJ2-7, with 9 bases fitting TRBD2. The V and J ends lost 2 bases and 3 bases, in that order; junction bases with no gene match: 8. The V gene's germline CDR1 is WNHNN and CDR2 SYGVQD (reference sequence). The CDR3 sequence is 16 residues long. CDR3 in amino acids: CASSERFLAGYYEQYF. The DNA of the CDR3 is TGCGCCAGCAGTGAGAGGTTTCTAGCGGGGTACTACGAGCAGTACTTC.